Below are 17 T cell receptor beta chains sequenced from a single sample in a study of blood T cell repertoires in COVID-19. TCRdb's table, derived via immunoSEQ multiplex PCR, lists solely in-frame clones and lacks some. The data hold about half a million clones, with about 88% observed a single time. Sequenced: PBMCs or T cells enriched from blood (not recorded which). These receptor sequences come from a woman in her sixties or seventies who had recovered from COVID-19.

This rearrangement joins TRBV10-3 to TRBJ2-3; 10 nucleotides agree with TRBD2. This CDR3 comprises 16 residues. Germline trimming cut 0 bases from V and 5 bases from J; bases unmatched to any gene: 5. Germline CDR1 ENHRY, CDR2 SYGVKD. The CDR3 DNA reads as TGTGCCATCAGTGAGTCGGCTAGCGGGGGTGGAGATACGCAGTATTTT. Residues: CAISESASGGGDTQYF.

With respect to this clone: Additional DNA sequences in this sample encode the identical CDR3. The chain has TRBV11-2 and TRBJ1-1, with D tentatively TRBD1 (5 bases). V dropped 2 bases and J dropped 0 bases, with 7 bases sitting between them. The CDR3 spans 14 residues. CDR1 is SGHAT, CDR2 FQNNGV, per germline. The chain's CDR3 is CASSLQGLNTEAFF. In DNA form, the CDR3 reads TGTGCCAGCAGCTTACAGGGCCTGAACACTGAAGCTTTCTTT. Full variable domain (outside the CDR3, taken from reference TRBV11-2 and TRBJ1-1): EAGVAQSPRYKIIEKRQSVAFWCNPISGHATLYWYQQILGQGPKLLIQFQNNGVVDDSQLPKDRFSAERLKGVDSTLKIQPAKLEDSAVYLCASSLQGLNTEAFFGQGTRLTVV.

This chain uses TRBV6-5 with TRBJ1-1, with 10 positions matching TRBD1. Germline-derived CDR1 and CDR2 are MNHEY and SVGAGI. CDR3 length equals 15 residues. V gave up 2 bases and J gave up 8 bases; unmatched junction bases: 8. Here the CDR3 DNA reads TGTGCCAGCAGTTACCGCGGGACAGGGGCCCCGGAAGCTTTCTTT. Its protein product is CASSYRGTGAPEAFF.

The chain combines TRBV4-1 with TRBJ2-7, with a weak D call TRBD1 (6 bases). The CDR3 is 15 amino acids. Germline lookup yields CDR1 MGHRA and CDR2 YSYEKL. The V and J ends lost 0 bases and 4 bases respectively, with 13 bases between them. The CDR3 sequence is CASSQDPGQRYEQYF. The CDR3 nucleotides are TGCGCCAGCAGCCAAGATCCGGGACAAAGGTACGAGCAGTACTTC.

This chain joins TRBV19 and TRBJ2-1; 7 bases are a match to TRBD2. The CDR3 runs 12 residues. Trimming took 10 bases from V and 9 from J; bases not matched to a gene: 9. The V gene's germline CDR1 is LNHDA and CDR2 SQIVND (reference sequence). As DNA, the CDR3 is TGTGCCATACAAGGGAGGGGCGGTGAGCAGTTCTTC. It is translated as CAIQGRGGEQFF.

On this clone itself: The same CDR3 arises from other DNA sequences in this sample as well. The rearrangement links TRBV12-3 or TRBV12-4 to TRBJ1-2; D unclear. The CDR3 has 13 residues. V was clipped by 1 base and J by 4 bases, with 7 bases between them. Here the CDR3 reads CASSLGRGYGYTF. The DNA for the CDR3 is TGTGCCAGCAGTTTAGGCCGGGGCTATGGCTACACCTTC.

The V and J genes are TRBV10-3 and TRBJ1-1; D gene ambiguous. The length of the CDR3 is 13 residues. CDR1 and CDR2 from the germline V gene are ENHRY and SYGVKD. The V end lost 2 bases, the J end lost 3 bases, and 7 bases lay between the germline ends. The CDR3 reads CAISEEGHTEAFF. The CDR3 DNA sequence: TGTGCCATCAGTGAGGAGGGCCACACTGAAGCTTTCTTT.

This clone was picked up one time. Other DNA variants within this sample encode the same CDR3. The rearrangement uses TRBV6-5 and TRBJ1-2, with TRBD1 identical over 12 bases. Trimming took 5 bases from V and 2 from J; bases not matched to a gene: 3. This CDR3 is 15 amino acids long. Germline-derived CDR1 and CDR2 are MNHEY and SVGAGI. The CDR3 reads CASSPGTGGNYGYTF. The CDR3 region has the DNA TGTGCCAGCAGTCCCGGGACAGGGGGCAACTATGGCTACACCTTC.

The V and J genes are TRBV2 and TRBJ2-2; D gene unclear. The CDR3 totals 15 residues. Germline assignment: CDR1 SNHLY and CDR2 FYNNEI. Trimming stripped 1 base from V and 2 bases from J, with 8 bases between. CDR3 sequence (DNA): TGTGCCAGCAGTGAAGGAGGAAAAAACACCGGGGAGCTGTTTTTT. This sequence encodes CASSEGGKNTGELFF.

This rearrangement joins TRBV12-5 to TRBJ2-1; 10 bases are shared with TRBD2. Germline CDR1 and CDR2: LGHNT and FRNRAP. J gave up 7 bases and V 7 bases, and 7 bases lay outside the gene matches. The CDR3 totals 14 residues. CDR3 residues: CASATSGAENEQFF. CDR3 nucleotides: TGTGCTAGTGCCACTAGCGGGGCTGAAAATGAGCAGTTCTTC. Filled out from reference TRBV12-5 and TRBJ2-1, the complete variable domain reads DARVTQTPRHKVTEMGQEVTMRCQPILGHNTVFWYRQTMMQGLELLAYFRNRAPLDDSGMPKDRFSAEMPDATLATLKIQPSEPRDSAVYFCASATSGAENEQFFGPGTRLTVL.

The rearrangement joins TRBV29-1 to TRBJ1-1, with 7 bases identical to TRBD1. CDR1 is SQVTM, CDR2 ANQGSEA, per germline. Trimming took 4 bases from V and 7 from J; bases not matched to a gene: 12. The CDR3 runs to 14 residues. The CDR3 reads CSVGADRVLGEAFF. CDR3 coding DNA: TGCAGCGTTGGGGCCGACAGGGTTCTCGGTGAAGCTTTCTTT.

This clone was recorded only once. The DNA for the CDR3 is TGTGCCAGCAGTCGACAGGTCCCCGGGGAGCTGTTTTTT. This encodes CASSRQVPGELFF. The J gene is TRBJ2-2, the V gene TRBV12-3 or TRBV12-4; tentatively, D is TRBD1 (6 bases). There are 13 residues in the CDR3. The V end lost 5 bases, the J end lost 6 bases, and 10 bases lay between the germline ends.

The chain couples TRBV5-6 to TRBJ2-5, with a tentative D call TRBD2 (6 bases). V was pared by 1 base and J by 1 base, with 11 bases between. The CDR3 sequence is 15 residues long. Per germline, CDR1 SGHDT and CDR2 YYEEEE. The CDR3 reads CASSLMAGLQETQYF. In DNA, the CDR3 is TGTGCCAGCAGCTTGATGGCGGGGCTCCAAGAGACCCAGTACTTC.

The CDR3 spells CASRDVGPYEQFF. The CDR3 region has the DNA TGTGCCAGCAGGGATGTGGGGCCGTATGAGCAGTTCTTC. V is TRBV2 and J is TRBJ2-1; D is perhaps TRBD1 (5 bases). Deletions cut 6 bases from V and 8 bases from J, with 14 bases between. This CDR3 region has 13 residues. Germline CDR1 SNHLY, CDR2 FYNNEI.

The V and J genes are TRBV5-6 and TRBJ2-7; perhaps TRBD1 as D (7 bases). The germline V gene encodes CDR1 SGHDT and CDR2 YYEEEE. The CDR3 runs to 13 residues. V lost 4 bases, J lost 4 bases, and 12 bases lay in between. For the CDR3, the DNA is TGTGCCAGCAGCCTTCAGGGGGGTTACGAGCAGTACGTC. As protein: CASSLQGGYEQYV.

The chain joins TRBV21-1 to TRBJ2-7; TRBD2, the D gene given by the table, was not confirmed from the DNA. TRBV21-1 corresponds to a pseudogene. CDR3 length: 14 amino acids. CDR3 in amino acids: CASSNPLGRGEQYV. The CDR3 bases are TGTGCCAGCAGCAACCCCTTGGGCCGGGGCGAGCAGTACGTC.

This clone was observed once. The chain is built from TRBV6-5 and TRBJ2-1, with 8 bases that match TRBD2. Germline assignment: CDR1 MNHEY and CDR2 SVGAGI. V lost 5 bases, J lost 7 bases, and 10 bases stayed unmatched. This CDR3 contains 15 residues. CDR3 protein: CASSITGTSGNEQFF. As DNA, the CDR3 is TGTGCCAGCAGTATCACCGGGACTAGTGGGAATGAGCAGTTCTTC.